The rows below give T cell receptor beta chains drawn from one sample of a study of blood T cell repertoires in COVID-19. Assay used: immunoSEQ multiplex PCR; TCRdb lists only in-frame clones, some missing. The sample shows some 130,000 clones, approximately 82% of them seen only once. The sequencing input was peripheral blood. The source of these receptors is a man aged 55 to 69 who had recovered from COVID-19. Both conserved end residues are part of each CDR3. A D gene is named only where the DNA matches it firmly. Clone size is shown for a subset of rows, as once, few, many or a class of expanded clone.

>.|TRBD2|16|TRBV5-4|TRBJ2-1
CASSLAGGRALDEQFF
TGTGCCAGCAGCTTGGCGGGCGGGAGGGCGTTAGATGAGCAGTTCTTC
>.|.|14|TRBV30|TRBJ2-5
CAWSVQGGGKTQYF
TGTGCCTGGAGTGTACAGGGCGGTGGGAAGACCCAGTACTTC
>.|TRBD1|13|TRBV30|TRBJ1-5
CAWNTGAHQPQHF
TGTGCCTGGAATACAGGGGCACATCAGCCCCAGCATTTT
>few|TRBD1|17|TRBV4-2|TRBJ2-2
CASQPLLRDSNTGELFF
TGTGCCAGCCAGCCCCTGCTACGGGACAGTAACACCGGGGAGCTGTTTTTT
>.|TRBD1|15|TRBV14|TRBJ2-7
CASSPLRTGGYEQYF
TGTGCCAGCAGCCCGTTACGGACAGGGGGCTACGAGCAGTACTTC
>.|TRBD2|18|TRBV19|TRBJ2-6
CASSRKTSGASGANVLTF
TGTGCCAGTAGTAGAAAGACTAGCGGTGCCTCTGGGGCCAACGTCCTGACTTTC
>.|TRBD2|17|TRBV2|TRBJ2-3
CASSELGLAGSTDTQYF
TGTGCCAGCAGTGAGCTTGGACTAGCGGGGAGCACAGATACGCAGTATTTT
>.|.|16|TRBV28|TRBJ1-5
CASSLDQAYSNQPQHF
TGTGCCAGCAGTTTAGACCAGGCGTATAGCAATCAGCCCCAGCATTTT
>.|.|16|TRBV18|TRBJ1-4
CASSPERQARNEKLFF
TGTGCCAGCTCACCCGAACGACAGGCGCGAAATGAAAAACTGTTTTTT
>.|.|14|TRBV27|TRBJ2-1
CASSFGGAPNEQFF
TGTGCCAGCAGTTTCGGGGGAGCACCCAATGAGCAGTTCTTC